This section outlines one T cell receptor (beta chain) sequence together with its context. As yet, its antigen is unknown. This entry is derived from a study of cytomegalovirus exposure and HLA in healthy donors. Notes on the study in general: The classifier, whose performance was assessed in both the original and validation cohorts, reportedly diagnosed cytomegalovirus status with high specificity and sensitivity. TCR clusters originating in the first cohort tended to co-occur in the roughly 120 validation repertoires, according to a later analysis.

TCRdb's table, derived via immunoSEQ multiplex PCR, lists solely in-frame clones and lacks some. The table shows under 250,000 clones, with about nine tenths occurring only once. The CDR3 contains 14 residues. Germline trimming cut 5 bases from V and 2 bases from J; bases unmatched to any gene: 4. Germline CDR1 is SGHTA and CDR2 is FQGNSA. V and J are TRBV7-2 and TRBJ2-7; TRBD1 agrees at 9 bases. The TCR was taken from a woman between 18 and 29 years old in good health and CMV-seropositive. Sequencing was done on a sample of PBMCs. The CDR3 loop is CASSPRQGAYEQYF. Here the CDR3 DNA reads TGTGCCAGCAGCCCTAGACAGGGGGCCTACGAGCAGTACTTC.